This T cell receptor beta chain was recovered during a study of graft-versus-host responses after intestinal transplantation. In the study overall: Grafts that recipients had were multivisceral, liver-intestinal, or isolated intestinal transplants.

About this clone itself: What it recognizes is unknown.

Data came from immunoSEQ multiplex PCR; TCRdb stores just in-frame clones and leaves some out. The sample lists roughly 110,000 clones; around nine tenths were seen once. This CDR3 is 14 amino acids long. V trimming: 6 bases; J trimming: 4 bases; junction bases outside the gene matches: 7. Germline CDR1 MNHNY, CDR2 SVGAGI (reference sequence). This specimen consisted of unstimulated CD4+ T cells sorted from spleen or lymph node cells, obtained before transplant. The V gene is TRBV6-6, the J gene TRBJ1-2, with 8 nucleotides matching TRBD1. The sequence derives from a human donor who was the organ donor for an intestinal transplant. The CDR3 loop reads CASRTPGQGYGYTF. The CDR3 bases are TGTGCCAGCAGGACACCAGGACAGGGCTATGGCTACACCTTC.